A selection of T cell receptor beta chains follows, all from one sample in a study of regulatory dendritic cells for organ transplantation. Clones were sequenced by immunoSEQ multiplex PCR, and TCRdb holds only the in-frame ones, with some missing. The sample includes about 28,000 clones, approximately 81% of them seen just once. Material: naive CD8+ T cells from blood. Receptor source: a human donor in good health. Both conserved end residues are part of each CDR3. D genes are given only for firm matches. Clone sizes are given selectively: once, few, many, or a class where the clone is expanded.

CDR3nt: TGCGCCAGCAGTCAATTAGAGCCCAGACAGGGGCCCACTGAAGCTTTCTTT
CDR3aa: CASSQLEPRQGPTEAFF
abundance: NA
d_gene: TRBD1
j_gene: TRBJ1-1
v_gene: TRBV23-1

CDR3nt: TGTGCCAGCAGTATGAACGGCAAGGGGGCGGGAGAGCAGTACTTC
CDR3aa: CASSMNGKGAGEQYF
abundance: NA
d_gene: NA
j_gene: TRBJ2-7
v_gene: TRBV6-5

CDR3nt: TGCGCCAGCAGCCTTGGGACAGGGCCTAGCAATCAGCCCCAGCATTTT
CDR3aa: CASSLGTGPSNQPQHF
abundance: NA
d_gene: TRBD1
j_gene: TRBJ1-5
v_gene: TRBV4-1

CDR3nt: TGTGCCAGCAGCTTAGAAGGAGGCCCTGTACTCTACGAGCAGTACTTC
CDR3aa: CASSLEGGPVLYEQYF
abundance: few
d_gene: NA
j_gene: TRBJ2-7
v_gene: TRBV7-8

CDR3nt: TGTGCCAGCAGCTCAGGGGGCTTAGAGACCCAGTACTTC
CDR3aa: CASSSGGLETQYF
abundance: once
d_gene: TRBD1
j_gene: TRBJ2-5
v_gene: TRBV5-4

CDR3nt: TGCGCCAGCAGCTTGGAAGGGGTGAACGAGCAGTACTTC
CDR3aa: CASSLEGVNEQYF
abundance: NA
d_gene: NA
j_gene: TRBJ2-7
v_gene: TRBV5-1

CDR3nt: TGTGCCAGCTCACCGTACAGAAGCTCCTACAATGAGCAGTTCTTC
CDR3aa: CASSPYRSSYNEQFF
abundance: NA
d_gene: NA
j_gene: TRBJ2-1
v_gene: TRBV18

CDR3nt: TGTGCCAGCAGTCGGGATGAAAAACTGTTTTTT
CDR3aa: CASSRDEKLFF
abundance: once
d_gene: NA
j_gene: TRBJ1-4
v_gene: TRBV28

CDR3nt: TGCAGCGTTAGGGAGGGCGGGGGGCAAGAGACCCAGTACTTC
CDR3aa: CSVREGGGQETQYF
abundance: NA
d_gene: TRBD2
j_gene: TRBJ2-5
v_gene: TRBV29-1

CDR3nt: TGTGCCAGCAGCGGGGCCAATGAGCAGTTCTTC
CDR3aa: CASSGANEQFF
abundance: NA
d_gene: NA
j_gene: TRBJ2-1
v_gene: TRBV7-9

CDR3nt: TGTGCCAGCAGCTCGGGACTAGCGGGGGGAGAGACCCAGTACTTC
CDR3aa: CASSSGLAGGETQYF
abundance: NA
d_gene: TRBD2
j_gene: TRBJ2-5
v_gene: TRBV11-2

CDR3nt: TGTGCCAGCAGTTTTCTAGGACAGGGGGCATCCGACGAGCAGTACTTC
CDR3aa: CASSFLGQGASDEQYF
abundance: NA
d_gene: TRBD1
j_gene: TRBJ2-7
v_gene: TRBV6-6

CDR3nt: TGTGCCAGCAGTCCCGTCGGAGGTGACGAGCAGTACTTC
CDR3aa: CASSPVGGDEQYF
abundance: NA
d_gene: NA
j_gene: TRBJ2-7
v_gene: TRBV27

CDR3nt: TGTGCCAGCACCCCGGGAAATCCCGGGACAGGGGATAGGAATGAGCAGTTCTTC
CDR3aa: CASTPGNPGTGDRNEQFF
abundance: NA
d_gene: TRBD1
j_gene: TRBJ2-1
v_gene: TRBV13

CDR3nt: TGTGCCAGCAGGCGGCGCGGGGGGGCGAACACCGGGGAGCTGTTTTTT
CDR3aa: CASRRRGGANTGELFF
abundance: NA
d_gene: TRBD2
j_gene: TRBJ2-2
v_gene: TRBV2

CDR3nt: TGTGCTAGTGGCCCGGGACAGGGCCTGCCGGATACGCAGTATTTT
CDR3aa: CASGPGQGLPDTQYF
abundance: NA
d_gene: TRBD1
j_gene: TRBJ2-3
v_gene: TRBV12-5

CDR3nt: TGTGCCAGCAGCACTCTCACTACCTACTCTGGGGCCAACGTCCTGACTTTC
CDR3aa: CASSTLTTYSGANVLTF
abundance: NA
d_gene: NA
j_gene: TRBJ2-6
v_gene: TRBV5-6

CDR3nt: TGTGCCATCAGTGAGGTCCAGCGGGGCAACAATGAGCAGTTCTTC
CDR3aa: CAISEVQRGNNEQFF
abundance: NA
d_gene: TRBD2
j_gene: TRBJ2-1
v_gene: TRBV10-3

CDR3nt: TGTGCCAGTTCCTCCCTCAATGAGCAGTTCTTC
CDR3aa: CASSSLNEQFF
abundance: NA
d_gene: NA
j_gene: TRBJ2-1
v_gene: TRBV19

CDR3nt: TGTGCCAGCACCTCTAGGACAGATACGCAGTATTTT
CDR3aa: CASTSRTDTQYF
abundance: NA
d_gene: NA
j_gene: TRBJ2-3
v_gene: TRBV6-5

CDR3nt: TGTGCCAGCAAAACGGGACTGGGCTACACCTTC
CDR3aa: CASKTGLGYTF
abundance: NA
d_gene: NA
j_gene: TRBJ1-2
v_gene: TRBV25-1

CDR3nt: TGTGCCAGCAGCCCTGAGGGCAGATCGGCGTCTGGGGCCAACGTCCTGACTTTC
CDR3aa: CASSPEGRSASGANVLTF
abundance: NA
d_gene: NA
j_gene: TRBJ2-6
v_gene: TRBV7-6

CDR3nt: TGTGCCACCAGCAGTCCTTCGAGGGTGTACGAGCAGTACTTC
CDR3aa: CATSSPSRVYEQYF
abundance: NA
d_gene: NA
j_gene: TRBJ2-7
v_gene: TRBV15

CDR3nt: TGTGCCACTACCGGACTAGGTATTTACAATGAGCAGTTCTTC
CDR3aa: CATTGLGIYNEQFF
abundance: once
d_gene: TRBD2
j_gene: TRBJ2-1
v_gene: TRBV6-5

CDR3nt: TGTGCCAGCAGCATAGGAGGGCGCGCAAATTCTGAAGCTTTCTTT
CDR3aa: CASSIGGRANSEAFF
abundance: once
d_gene: NA
j_gene: TRBJ1-1
v_gene: TRBV5-6

CDR3nt: TGTGCCAGCAGCGTCACTAGCGGGGGCCTTGATACGCAGTATTTT
CDR3aa: CASSVTSGGLDTQYF
abundance: NA
d_gene: TRBD2
j_gene: TRBJ2-3
v_gene: TRBV9

CDR3nt: TGTGCCAGCAGTACAGGGTTTGAAAAACTGTTTTTT
CDR3aa: CASSTGFEKLFF
abundance: NA
d_gene: NA
j_gene: TRBJ1-4
v_gene: TRBV27

CDR3nt: TGTGCCAGCAGTTTCACGACTAGCGGGCTATACAATGAGCAGTTCTTC
CDR3aa: CASSFTTSGLYNEQFF
abundance: few
d_gene: TRBD2
j_gene: TRBJ2-1
v_gene: TRBV27

CDR3nt: TGTGCCAGCAGCTTGGGACGGGTGCCCCAGCATTTT
CDR3aa: CASSLGRVPQHF
abundance: NA
d_gene: NA
j_gene: TRBJ1-5
v_gene: TRBV5-8

CDR3nt: TGTGCCAGCAGCTTGACTAGCGGGACCTACAATGAGCAGTTCTTC
CDR3aa: CASSLTSGTYNEQFF
abundance: NA
d_gene: TRBD2
j_gene: TRBJ2-1
v_gene: TRBV11-3

CDR3nt: TGTGCCACCGGGACACCAAACACTGAAGCTTTCTTT
CDR3aa: CATGTPNTEAFF
abundance: NA
d_gene: NA
j_gene: TRBJ1-1
v_gene: TRBV19

CDR3nt: TGCGCCAGCAGCCTTGGACGGGGGGGGGCGACCAATGAGCAGTTCTTC
CDR3aa: CASSLGRGGATNEQFF
abundance: NA
d_gene: TRBD2
j_gene: TRBJ2-1
v_gene: TRBV5-1

CDR3nt: TGCGCCAGCAGCCTCGAGATGACAGCCACCATCAGCAATCAGCCCCAGCATTTT
CDR3aa: CASSLEMTATISNQPQHF
abundance: NA
d_gene: NA
j_gene: TRBJ1-5
v_gene: TRBV4-1

CDR3nt: TGTGCCAGCAGCAATGGGCACAGATCCTCTGGAAACACCATATATTTT
CDR3aa: CASSNGHRSSGNTIYF
abundance: NA
d_gene: NA
j_gene: TRBJ1-3
v_gene: TRBV5-6

CDR3nt: TGTGCCAGCAGCGTAGACACCGCCTACGAGCAGTACTTC
CDR3aa: CASSVDTAYEQYF
abundance: NA
d_gene: NA
j_gene: TRBJ2-7
v_gene: TRBV9

CDR3nt: TGTGCCAGCAGCGGGGACAGGGCCGGATTCCTCAACACTGAAGCTTTCTTT
CDR3aa: CASSGDRAGFLNTEAFF
abundance: few
d_gene: TRBD1
j_gene: TRBJ1-1
v_gene: TRBV7-9

CDR3nt: TGTGCCAGCAGATCAGGGGGCAATCAGCCCCAGCATTTT
CDR3aa: CASRSGGNQPQHF
abundance: few
d_gene: NA
j_gene: TRBJ1-5
v_gene: TRBV7-9

CDR3nt: TGTGCCAGCAGCGTAGGGTCGGCGGCAACTAATGAAAAACTGTTTTTT
CDR3aa: CASSVGSAATNEKLFF
abundance: once
d_gene: NA
j_gene: TRBJ1-4
v_gene: TRBV9

CDR3nt: TGTGCCAGCAGCTCCGGGACAGCTCCCGAGAGTAGAGCGGAAAAACTGTTTTTT
CDR3aa: CASSSGTAPESRAEKLFF
abundance: NA
d_gene: TRBD1
j_gene: TRBJ1-4
v_gene: TRBV7-6

CDR3nt: TGTGCCAGCAGCTCGCGGGGGGGCGGCTATGAGCAGTTCTTC
CDR3aa: CASSSRGGGYEQFF
abundance: NA
d_gene: TRBD2
j_gene: TRBJ2-1
v_gene: TRBV7-9

CDR3nt: TGTGCCAGCAGCCAAGTGGTCTATCCGGGACAGGGTGAATCATGGTTAAGAGACACTGAAGCTTTCTTT
CDR3aa: CASSQVVYPGQGESWLRDTEAFF
abundance: few
d_gene: TRBD1
j_gene: TRBJ1-1
v_gene: TRBV4-2

CDR3nt: TGCGCCAGCAAGTTTTACGGAGGAACCTACGAGCAGTACTTC
CDR3aa: CASKFYGGTYEQYF
abundance: few
d_gene: NA
j_gene: TRBJ2-7
v_gene: TRBV10-1

CDR3nt: TGCGCCAGCAGTGAGTCGGACCGGGACATCTCCTACAATGAGCAGTTCTTC
CDR3aa: CASSESDRDISYNEQFF
abundance: NA
d_gene: NA
j_gene: TRBJ2-1
v_gene: TRBV10-1

CDR3nt: TGTGCCAGCAGTTTAGTGATGGGGGCCAATCAGCCCCAGCATTTT
CDR3aa: CASSLVMGANQPQHF
abundance: few
d_gene: NA
j_gene: TRBJ1-5
v_gene: TRBV27

CDR3nt: TGTGCCAGCAGCCAACAACCACTTTCCTTAGAGACCCAGTACTTC
CDR3aa: CASSQQPLSLETQYF
abundance: NA
d_gene: NA
j_gene: TRBJ2-5
v_gene: TRBV14

CDR3nt: TGTGCCAGCAGCCAATGGGTGGGACAGGGGGCGAACACCGGGGAGCTGTTTTTT
CDR3aa: CASSQWVGQGANTGELFF
abundance: once
d_gene: TRBD1
j_gene: TRBJ2-2
v_gene: TRBV4-2

CDR3nt: TGTGCCAGCAGCTTAGGTCGGGGGACAGAGAGGTACACGCAGTATTTT
CDR3aa: CASSLGRGTERYTQYF
abundance: NA
d_gene: NA
j_gene: TRBJ2-3
v_gene: TRBV11-3

CDR3nt: TGTGCCAGCAGTTCCTTGGACAGGGGAAACTACGAGCAGTACTTC
CDR3aa: CASSSLDRGNYEQYF
abundance: NA
d_gene: TRBD1
j_gene: TRBJ2-7
v_gene: TRBV6-5

CDR3nt: TGTGCCAGCCTCCAGGGTAACTCCTACGAGCAGTACTTC
CDR3aa: CASLQGNSYEQYF
abundance: NA
d_gene: NA
j_gene: TRBJ2-7
v_gene: TRBV5-6

CDR3nt: TGTGCCAGCAGCTCTACGGGGGGGAGCGGGGGCCTCAATGAGCAGTTCTTC
CDR3aa: CASSSTGGSGGLNEQFF
abundance: NA
d_gene: TRBD2
j_gene: TRBJ2-1
v_gene: TRBV7-9

CDR3nt: TGTGCCAGCACTGGAGGGACAGGGAACACCGGGGAGCTGTTTTTT
CDR3aa: CASTGGTGNTGELFF
abundance: NA
d_gene: TRBD1
j_gene: TRBJ2-2
v_gene: TRBV2

CDR3nt: TGTGCCAGCAGCGTAGCGGGACAGGGTAACAGCGAGCAGTACTTC
CDR3aa: CASSVAGQGNSEQYF
abundance: NA
d_gene: TRBD1
j_gene: TRBJ2-7
v_gene: TRBV9

CDR3nt: TGTGCCTGCACAGGGGAATGGAACACTGAAGCTTTCTTT
CDR3aa: CACTGEWNTEAFF
abundance: few
d_gene: TRBD1
j_gene: TRBJ1-1
v_gene: TRBV14

CDR3nt: TGTGCCAGCAGACCGGAGGACAATGAGCAGTTCTTC
CDR3aa: CASRPEDNEQFF
abundance: NA
d_gene: NA
j_gene: TRBJ2-1
v_gene: TRBV2

CDR3nt: TGCGCCAGCAGCTTTTCGGACTATATGAACAATGAGCAGTTCTTC
CDR3aa: CASSFSDYMNNEQFF
abundance: NA
d_gene: NA
j_gene: TRBJ2-1
v_gene: TRBV5-1

CDR3nt: TGTGCCAGCAGTTTAGGAGCCTCGCAGGGAAACGGCTACACCTTC
CDR3aa: CASSLGASQGNGYTF
abundance: NA
d_gene: NA
j_gene: TRBJ1-2
v_gene: TRBV27

CDR3nt: TGTGCCAGCAGTTTCGACAGCCAGAGAAACACCATATATTTT
CDR3aa: CASSFDSQRNTIYF
abundance: NA
d_gene: NA
j_gene: TRBJ1-3
v_gene: TRBV28